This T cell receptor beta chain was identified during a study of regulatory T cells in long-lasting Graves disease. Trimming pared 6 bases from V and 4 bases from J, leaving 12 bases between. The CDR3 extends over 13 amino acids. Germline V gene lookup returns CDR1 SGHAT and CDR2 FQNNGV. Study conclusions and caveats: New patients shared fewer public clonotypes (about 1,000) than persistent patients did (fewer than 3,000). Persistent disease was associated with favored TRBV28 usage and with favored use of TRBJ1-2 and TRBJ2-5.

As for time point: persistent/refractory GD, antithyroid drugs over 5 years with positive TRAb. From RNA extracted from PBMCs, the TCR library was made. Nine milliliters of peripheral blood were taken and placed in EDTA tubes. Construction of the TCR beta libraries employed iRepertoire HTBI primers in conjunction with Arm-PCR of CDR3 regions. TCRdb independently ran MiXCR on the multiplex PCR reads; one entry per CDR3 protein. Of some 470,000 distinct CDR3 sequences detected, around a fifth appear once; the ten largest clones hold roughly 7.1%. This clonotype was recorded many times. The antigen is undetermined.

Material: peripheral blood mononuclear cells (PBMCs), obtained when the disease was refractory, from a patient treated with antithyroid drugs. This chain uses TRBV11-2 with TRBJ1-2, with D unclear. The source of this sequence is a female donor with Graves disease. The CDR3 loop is CASSLPNSYGYTF. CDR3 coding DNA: TGTGCCAGCAGTTTACCCAATAGCTATGGCTACACCTTC.